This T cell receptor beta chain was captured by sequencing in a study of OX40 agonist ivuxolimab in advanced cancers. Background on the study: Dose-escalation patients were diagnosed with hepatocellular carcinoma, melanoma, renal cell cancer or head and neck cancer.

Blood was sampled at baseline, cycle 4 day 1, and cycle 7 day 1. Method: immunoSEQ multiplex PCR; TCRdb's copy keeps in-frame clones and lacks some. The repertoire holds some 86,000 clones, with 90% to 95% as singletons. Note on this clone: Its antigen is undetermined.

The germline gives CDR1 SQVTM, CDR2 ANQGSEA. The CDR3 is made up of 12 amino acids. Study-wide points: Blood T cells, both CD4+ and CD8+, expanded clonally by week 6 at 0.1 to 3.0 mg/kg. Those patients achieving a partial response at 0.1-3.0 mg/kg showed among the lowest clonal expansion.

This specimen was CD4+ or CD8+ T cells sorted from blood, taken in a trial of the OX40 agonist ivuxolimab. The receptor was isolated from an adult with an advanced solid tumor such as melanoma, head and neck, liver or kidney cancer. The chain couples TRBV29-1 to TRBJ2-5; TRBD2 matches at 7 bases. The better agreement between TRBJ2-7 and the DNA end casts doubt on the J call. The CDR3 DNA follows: TGCAGCGTTGACGGGGGAGGGTACGAGCAGTACTTC. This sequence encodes CSVDGGGYEQYF.